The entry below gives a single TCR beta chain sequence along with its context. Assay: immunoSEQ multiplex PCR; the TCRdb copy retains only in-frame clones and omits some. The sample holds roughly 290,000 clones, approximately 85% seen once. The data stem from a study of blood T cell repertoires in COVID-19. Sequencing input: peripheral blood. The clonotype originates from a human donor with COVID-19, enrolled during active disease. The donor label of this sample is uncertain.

The CDR3 DNA reads as TGTGCCAGCAGCTTGGGGGGACTCTCTAACTATGGCTACACCTTC. Protein sequence: CASSLGGLSNYGYTF. This chain links TRBV5-4 with TRBJ1-2; TRBD1 is a possible D gene (5 bases). V shed 0 bases and J shed 0 bases, with 9 bases lying between them. CDR3 length: 15 amino acids. Germline CDR1 is SGHNT and CDR2 is YYREEE (reference sequence). The full variable domain, rest sourced from reference TRBV5-4 and TRBJ1-2, is ETGVTQSPTHLIKTRGQQVTLRCSSQSGHNTVSWYQQALGQGPQFIFQYYREEENGRGNFPPRFSGLQFPNYSSELNVNALELDDSALYLCASSLGGLSNYGYTFGSGTRLTVV.